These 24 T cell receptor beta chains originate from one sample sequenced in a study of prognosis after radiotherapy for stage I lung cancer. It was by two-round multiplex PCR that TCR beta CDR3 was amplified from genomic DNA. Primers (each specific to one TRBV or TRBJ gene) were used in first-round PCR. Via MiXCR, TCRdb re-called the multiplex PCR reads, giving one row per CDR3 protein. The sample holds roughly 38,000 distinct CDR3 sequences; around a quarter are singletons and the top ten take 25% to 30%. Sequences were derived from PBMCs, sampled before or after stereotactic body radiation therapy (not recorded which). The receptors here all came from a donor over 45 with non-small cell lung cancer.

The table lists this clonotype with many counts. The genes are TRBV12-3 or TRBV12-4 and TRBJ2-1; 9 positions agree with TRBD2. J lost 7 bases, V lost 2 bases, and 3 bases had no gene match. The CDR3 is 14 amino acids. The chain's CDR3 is CASSLLAGTNEQFF. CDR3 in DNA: TGTGCCAGCAGTTTACTAGCGGGAACTAATGAGCAGTTCTTC.

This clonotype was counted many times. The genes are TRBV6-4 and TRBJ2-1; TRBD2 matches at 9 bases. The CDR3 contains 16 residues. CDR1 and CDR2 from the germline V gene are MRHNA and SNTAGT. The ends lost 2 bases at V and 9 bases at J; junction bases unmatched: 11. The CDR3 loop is CASSDLSSGEASEQFF. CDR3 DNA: TGTGCCAGCAGTGACCTTTCTAGCGGGGAAGCTAGTGAGCAGTTCTTC.

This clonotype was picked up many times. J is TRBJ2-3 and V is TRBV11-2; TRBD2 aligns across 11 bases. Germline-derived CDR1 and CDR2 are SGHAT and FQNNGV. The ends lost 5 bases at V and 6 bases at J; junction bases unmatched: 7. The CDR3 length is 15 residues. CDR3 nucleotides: TGTGCCAGCAGCAAACTAGCGGGAGCGGCGGATACGCAGTATTTT. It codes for CASSKLAGAADTQYF.

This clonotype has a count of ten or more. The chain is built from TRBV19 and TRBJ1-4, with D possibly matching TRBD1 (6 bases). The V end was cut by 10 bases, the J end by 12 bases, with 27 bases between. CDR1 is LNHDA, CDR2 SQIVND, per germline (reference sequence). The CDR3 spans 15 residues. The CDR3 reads CATNDPGHRPKELFF. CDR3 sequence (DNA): TGTGCCACAAATGACCCGGGACACCGACCTAAAGAACTGTTTTTT.

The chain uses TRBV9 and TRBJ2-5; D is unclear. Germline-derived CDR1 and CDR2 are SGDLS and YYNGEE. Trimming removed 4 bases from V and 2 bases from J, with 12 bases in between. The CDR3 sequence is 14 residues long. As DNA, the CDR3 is TGTGCCAGCAGCCCAGGACGTCTACAAGAGACCCAGTACTTC. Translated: CASSPGRLQETQYF.

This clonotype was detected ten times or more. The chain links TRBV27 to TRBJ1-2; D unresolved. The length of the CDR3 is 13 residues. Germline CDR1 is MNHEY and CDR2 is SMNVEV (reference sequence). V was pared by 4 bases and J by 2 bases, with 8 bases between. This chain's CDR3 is CASSSKRNYGYTF. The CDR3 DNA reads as TGTGCCAGCAGTTCTAAGAGGAACTATGGCTACACCTTC.

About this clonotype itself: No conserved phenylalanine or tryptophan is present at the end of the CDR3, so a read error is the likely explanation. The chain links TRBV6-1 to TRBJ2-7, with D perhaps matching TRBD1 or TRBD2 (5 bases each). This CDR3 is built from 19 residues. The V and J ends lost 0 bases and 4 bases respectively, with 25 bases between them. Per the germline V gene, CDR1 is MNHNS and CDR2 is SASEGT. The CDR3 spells CASSEASYPEGRDAYEQYI. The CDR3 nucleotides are TGTGCCAGCAGTGAAGCCTCATACCCCGAGGGCAGGGATGCGTACGAGCAGTACATC.

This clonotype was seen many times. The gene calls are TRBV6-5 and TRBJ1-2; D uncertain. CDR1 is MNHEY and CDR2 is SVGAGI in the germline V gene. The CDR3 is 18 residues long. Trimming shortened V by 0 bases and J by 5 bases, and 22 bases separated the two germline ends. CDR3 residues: CASSYSILTSQTLYGYTF. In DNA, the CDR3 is TGTGCCAGCAGTTACTCGATTCTCACTTCTCAGACACTTTATGGCTACACCTTC.

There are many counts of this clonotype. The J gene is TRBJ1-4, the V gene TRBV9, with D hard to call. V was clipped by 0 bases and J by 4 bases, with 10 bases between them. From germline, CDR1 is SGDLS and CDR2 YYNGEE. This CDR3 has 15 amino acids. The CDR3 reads CASSVGNNLNEKLFF. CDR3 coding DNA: TGTGCCAGCAGCGTAGGGAACAACCTTAATGAAAAACTGTTTTTT. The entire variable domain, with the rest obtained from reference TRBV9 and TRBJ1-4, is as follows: DSGVTQTPKHLITATGQRVTLRCSPRSGDLSVYWYQQSLDQGLQFLIQYYNGEERAKGNILERFSAQQFPDLHSELNLSSLELGDSALYFCASSVGNNLNEKLFFGSGTQLSVL.

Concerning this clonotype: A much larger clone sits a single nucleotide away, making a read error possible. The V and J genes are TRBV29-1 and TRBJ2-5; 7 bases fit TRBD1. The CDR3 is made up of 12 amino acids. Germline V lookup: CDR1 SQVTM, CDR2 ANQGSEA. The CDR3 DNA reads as TGCAGCGTTCGACAGGGCTCAGAGACCAAGTACTTC. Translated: CSVRQGSETKYF.

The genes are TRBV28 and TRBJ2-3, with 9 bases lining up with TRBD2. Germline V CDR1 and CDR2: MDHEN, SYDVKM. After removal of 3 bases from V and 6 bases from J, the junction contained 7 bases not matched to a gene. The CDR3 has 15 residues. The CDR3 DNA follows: TGTGCCAGCAGTTTTTTCCGGACTAGCGCCGATACGCAGTATTTT. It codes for CASSFFRTSADTQYF. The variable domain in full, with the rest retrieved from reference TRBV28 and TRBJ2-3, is DVKVTQSSRYLVKRTGEKVFLECVQDMDHENMFWYRQDPGLGLRLIYFSYDVKMKEKGDIPEGYSVSREKKERFSLILESASTNQTSMYLCASSFFRTSADTQYFGPGTRLTVL.

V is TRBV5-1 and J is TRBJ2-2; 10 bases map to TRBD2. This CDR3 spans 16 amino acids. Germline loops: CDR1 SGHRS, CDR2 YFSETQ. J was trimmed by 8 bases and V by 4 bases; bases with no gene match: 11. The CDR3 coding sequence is TGCGCCAGCAGCGGACCGGGACTAGCGAGCACAGGGGAGCTGTTTTTT. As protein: CASSGPGLASTGELFF.

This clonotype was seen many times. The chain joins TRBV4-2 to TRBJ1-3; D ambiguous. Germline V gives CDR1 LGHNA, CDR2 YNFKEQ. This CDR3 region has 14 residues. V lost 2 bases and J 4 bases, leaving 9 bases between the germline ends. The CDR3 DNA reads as TGTGCCAGCAGCCAACTCGGAACAGGAAACACCATATATTTT. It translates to CASSQLGTGNTIYF.

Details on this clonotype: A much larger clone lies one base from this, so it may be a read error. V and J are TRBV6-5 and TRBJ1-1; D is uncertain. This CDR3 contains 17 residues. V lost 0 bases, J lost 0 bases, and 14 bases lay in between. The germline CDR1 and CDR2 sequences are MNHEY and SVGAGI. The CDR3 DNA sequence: TGTGCCAGCAGTTACTCGTGGCATCCCGACATGAACACTGAAGCTTTCTTT. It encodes CASSYSWHPDMNTEAFF.

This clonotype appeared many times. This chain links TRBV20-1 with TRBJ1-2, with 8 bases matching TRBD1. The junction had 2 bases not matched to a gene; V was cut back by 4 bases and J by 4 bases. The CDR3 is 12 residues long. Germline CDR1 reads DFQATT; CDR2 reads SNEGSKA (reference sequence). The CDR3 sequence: CSAKDRAYGYTF. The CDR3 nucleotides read TGCAGTGCTAAGGACAGGGCCTATGGCTACACCTTC.

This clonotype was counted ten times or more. The DNA of the CDR3 is TGCGCCAGCAGTCCCCGGACAGGTCAGCAGACCCAGTACTTC. It codes for CASSPRTGQQTQYF. The chain has TRBV5-1 and TRBJ2-5, with TRBD1 identical over 7 bases. CDR1 and CDR2 from the germline V gene are SGHRS and YFSETQ. CDR3 size: 14 residues. V lost 5 bases to trimming and J lost 6 bases; unmatched junction nucleotides: 10.

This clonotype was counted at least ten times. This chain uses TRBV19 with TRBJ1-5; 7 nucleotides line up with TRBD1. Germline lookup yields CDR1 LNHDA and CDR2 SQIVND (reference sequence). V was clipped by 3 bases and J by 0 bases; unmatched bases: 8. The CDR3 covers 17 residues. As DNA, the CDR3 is TGTGCCAGTAGTATTTACGGGACAGAATATAGCAATCAGCCCCAGCATTTT. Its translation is CASSIYGTEYSNQPQHF.

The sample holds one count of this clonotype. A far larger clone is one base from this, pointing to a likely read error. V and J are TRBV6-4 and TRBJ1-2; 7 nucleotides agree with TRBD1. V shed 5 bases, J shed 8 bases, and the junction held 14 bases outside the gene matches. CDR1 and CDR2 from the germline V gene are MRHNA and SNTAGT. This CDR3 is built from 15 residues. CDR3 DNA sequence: TGTGCCAGCAGTCGGCACAGGGGTAATTACGCGGGCTACACCTTC. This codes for CASSRHRGNYAGYTF.

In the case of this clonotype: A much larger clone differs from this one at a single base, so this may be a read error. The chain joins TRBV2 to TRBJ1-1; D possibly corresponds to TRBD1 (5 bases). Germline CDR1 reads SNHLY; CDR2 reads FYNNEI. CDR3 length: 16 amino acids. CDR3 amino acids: CASSEPVSREATEASF. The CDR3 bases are TGTGCCAGCAGTGAACCGGTCAGCAGGGAGGCCACTGAAGCTTCCTTT.

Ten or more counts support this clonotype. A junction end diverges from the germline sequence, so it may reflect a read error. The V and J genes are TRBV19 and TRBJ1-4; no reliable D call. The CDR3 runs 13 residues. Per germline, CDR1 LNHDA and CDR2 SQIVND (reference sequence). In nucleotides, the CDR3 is TGTGCAAGTACGACCGGCTTTAATGAAAAACTGTTTTTT. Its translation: CASTTGFNEKLFF. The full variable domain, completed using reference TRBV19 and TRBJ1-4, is DGGITQSPKYLFRKEGQNVTLSCEQNLNHDAMYWYRQDPGQGLRLIYYSQIVNDFQKGDIAEGYSVSREKKESFPLTVTSAQKNPTAFYLCASTTGFNEKLFFGSGTQLSVL.

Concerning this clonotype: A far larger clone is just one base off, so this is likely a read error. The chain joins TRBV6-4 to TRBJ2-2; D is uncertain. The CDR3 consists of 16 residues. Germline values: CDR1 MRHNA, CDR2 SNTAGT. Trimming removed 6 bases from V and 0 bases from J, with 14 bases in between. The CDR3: CASRRHRVSNTGELFF. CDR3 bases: TGTGCCAGCAGGCGGCACAGAGTATCGAACACCGGGGAGCTGTTTTTT.

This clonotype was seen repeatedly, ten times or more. The CDR3, as DNA: TGTGCCATCAGTGAGTCCAATGGGGACAGGGCCGCTTTCTTT. Its protein is CAISESNGDRAAFF. The chain has TRBV10-3 and TRBJ1-1; 9 nucleotides match TRBD1. This CDR3 has 14 amino acids. J gave up 11 bases and V 0 bases, and 7 bases lay outside the gene matches. The germline gives CDR1 ENHRY, CDR2 SYGVKD.

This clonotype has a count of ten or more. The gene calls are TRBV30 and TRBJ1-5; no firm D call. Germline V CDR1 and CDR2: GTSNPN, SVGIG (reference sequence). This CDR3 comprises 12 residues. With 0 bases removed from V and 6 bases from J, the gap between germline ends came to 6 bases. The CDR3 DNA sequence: TGTGCCTGGAGTGTGGGAGTTCAGCCCCAGCATTTT. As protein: CAWSVGVQPQHF. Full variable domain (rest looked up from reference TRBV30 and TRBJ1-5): SQTIHQWPATLVQPVGSPLSLECTVEGTSNPNLYWYRQAAGRGLQLLFYSVGIGQISSEVPQNLSASRPQDRQFILSSKKLLLSDSGFYLCAWSVGVQPQHFGDGTRLSIL.

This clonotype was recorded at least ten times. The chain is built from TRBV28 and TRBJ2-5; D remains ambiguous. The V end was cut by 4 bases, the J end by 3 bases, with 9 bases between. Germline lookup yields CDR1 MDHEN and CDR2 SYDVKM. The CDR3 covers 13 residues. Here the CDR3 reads CASSSLAEETQYF. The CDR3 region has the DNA TGTGCCAGCAGTTCTCTGGCGGAAGAGACCCAGTACTTC. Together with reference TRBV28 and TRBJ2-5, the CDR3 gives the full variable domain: DVKVTQSSRYLVKRTGEKVFLECVQDMDHENMFWYRQDPGLGLRLIYFSYDVKMKEKGDIPEGYSVSREKKERFSLILESASTNQTSMYLCASSSLAEETQYFGPGTRLLVL.